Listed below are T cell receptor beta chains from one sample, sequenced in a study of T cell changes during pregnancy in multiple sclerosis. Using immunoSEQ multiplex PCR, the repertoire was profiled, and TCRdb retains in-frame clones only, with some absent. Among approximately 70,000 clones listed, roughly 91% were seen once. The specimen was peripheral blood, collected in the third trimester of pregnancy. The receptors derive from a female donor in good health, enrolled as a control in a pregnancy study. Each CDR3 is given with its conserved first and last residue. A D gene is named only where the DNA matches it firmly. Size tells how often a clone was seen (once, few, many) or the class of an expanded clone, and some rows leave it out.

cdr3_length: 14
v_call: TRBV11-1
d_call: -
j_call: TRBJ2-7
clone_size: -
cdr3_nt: TGTGCCAGCAGCTTAGGTCCGGTTTTCTACGAGCAGTACTTC
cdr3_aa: CASSLGPVFYEQYF

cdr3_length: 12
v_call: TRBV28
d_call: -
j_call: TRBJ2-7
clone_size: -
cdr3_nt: TGTGCCAGCGGCTTGACAGGGAGGGAGCAGTACTTC
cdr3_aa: CASGLTGREQYF

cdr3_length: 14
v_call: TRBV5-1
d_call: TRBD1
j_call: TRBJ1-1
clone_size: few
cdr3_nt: TGCGCCAGCAGACCTCTACAGGGGAGCACTGAAGCTTTCTTT
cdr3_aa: CASRPLQGSTEAFF

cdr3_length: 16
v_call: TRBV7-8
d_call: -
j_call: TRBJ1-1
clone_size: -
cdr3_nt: TGTGCCAGCAGCTTAGCAGGGGGTCACAAGAACACTGAAGCTTTCTTT
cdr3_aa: CASSLAGGHKNTEAFF

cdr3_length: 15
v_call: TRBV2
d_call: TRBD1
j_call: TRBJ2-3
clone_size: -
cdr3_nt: TGTGCCAGCAGTGAGGGACAGGGGGCCACAGATACGCAGTATTTT
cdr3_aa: CASSEGQGATDTQYF

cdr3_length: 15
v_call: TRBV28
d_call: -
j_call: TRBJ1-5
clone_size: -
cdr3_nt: TGTGCCAGCAGAGTACAGGGCAGGAGGAATCAGCCCCAGCATTTT
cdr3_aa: CASRVQGRRNQPQHF

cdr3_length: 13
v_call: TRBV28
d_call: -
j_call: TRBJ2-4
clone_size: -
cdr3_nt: TGTGCCAGCAGAGAACTAGCCAAAAACATTCAGTACTTC
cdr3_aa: CASRELAKNIQYF

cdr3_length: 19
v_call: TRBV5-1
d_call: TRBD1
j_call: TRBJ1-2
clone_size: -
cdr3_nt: TGCGCCAGCAGCAGCGGGGACAGGGGTTTCTTGGGAACAGCCTATGGCTACACCTTC
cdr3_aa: CASSSGDRGFLGTAYGYTF

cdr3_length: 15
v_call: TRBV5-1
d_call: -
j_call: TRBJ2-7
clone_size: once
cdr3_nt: TGCGCCAGCAGCTTGAGGGGGGGTAGCTCCTACGAGCAGTACTTC
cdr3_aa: CASSLRGGSSYEQYF

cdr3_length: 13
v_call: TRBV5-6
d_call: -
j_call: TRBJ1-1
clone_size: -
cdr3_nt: TGTGCCAGCAGCGAAGACCGGAGGGCTGAAGCTTTCTTT
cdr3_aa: CASSEDRRAEAFF

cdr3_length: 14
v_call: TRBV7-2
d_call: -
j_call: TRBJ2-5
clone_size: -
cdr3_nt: TGTGCCAGCAGCTTACCGACAGTCCAAGAGACCCAGTACTTC
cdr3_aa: CASSLPTVQETQYF

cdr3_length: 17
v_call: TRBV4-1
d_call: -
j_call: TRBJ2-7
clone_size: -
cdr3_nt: TGCGCCAGCAGCCAAGATAAAGGGACAACTCTCTCCTACGAGCAGTACTTC
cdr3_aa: CASSQDKGTTLSYEQYF

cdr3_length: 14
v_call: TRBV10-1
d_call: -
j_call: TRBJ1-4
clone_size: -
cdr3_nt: TGCGCCAGCAGCGCCGGGGGGTCGCATGAAAAACTGTTTTTT
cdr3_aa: CASSAGGSHEKLFF

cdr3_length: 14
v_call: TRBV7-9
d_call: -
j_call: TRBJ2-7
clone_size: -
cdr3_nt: TGTGCCAGCAGCTTAGGGGGGGACCTCTACGAGCAGTACTTC
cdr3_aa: CASSLGGDLYEQYF

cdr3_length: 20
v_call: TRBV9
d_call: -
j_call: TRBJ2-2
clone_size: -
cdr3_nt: TGTGCCAGCAGCCCGCACCTCCCCCGCGGTGGGGGCGGAGGCACCGGGGAGCTGTTTTTT
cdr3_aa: CASSPHLPRGGGGGTGELFF

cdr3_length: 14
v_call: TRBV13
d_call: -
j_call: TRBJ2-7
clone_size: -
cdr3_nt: TGTGCCAGCAGCCCCCGTAGTGGGCCCTACGAGCAGTACTTC
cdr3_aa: CASSPRSGPYEQYF

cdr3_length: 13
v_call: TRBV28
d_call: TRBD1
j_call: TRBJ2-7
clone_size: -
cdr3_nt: TGTGCCAGCAGGGACAGGGGGGGATACGAGCAGTACTTC
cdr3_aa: CASRDRGGYEQYF

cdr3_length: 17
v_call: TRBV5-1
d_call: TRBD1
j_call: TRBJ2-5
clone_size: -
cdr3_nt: TGCGCCAGCAGCTTGGGGCCGGGACAGGCGGATAGAGAGACCCAGTACTTC
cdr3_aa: CASSLGPGQADRETQYF

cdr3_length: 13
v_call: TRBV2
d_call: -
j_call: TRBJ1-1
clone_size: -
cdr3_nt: TGTGCCAGCAGTGAGGGGCGACGGACTGAAGCTTTCTTT
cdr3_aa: CASSEGRRTEAFF

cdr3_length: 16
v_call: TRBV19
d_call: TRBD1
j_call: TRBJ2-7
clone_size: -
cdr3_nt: TGTGCCAGTAGTATAGTGAAGGGACAGGGGACTGACGAGCAGTACTTC
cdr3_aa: CASSIVKGQGTDEQYF

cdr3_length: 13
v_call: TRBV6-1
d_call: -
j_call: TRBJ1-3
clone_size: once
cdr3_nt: TGTGCCAGCAGGAGGGAGAGCGAAAACACCATATATTTT
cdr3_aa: CASRRESENTIYF

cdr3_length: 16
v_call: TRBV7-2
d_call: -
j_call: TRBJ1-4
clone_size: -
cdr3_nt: TGTGCCAGCAGCCCCTTAGGTACAGGGAGTTTTGAAAAACTGTTTTTT
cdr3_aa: CASSPLGTGSFEKLFF

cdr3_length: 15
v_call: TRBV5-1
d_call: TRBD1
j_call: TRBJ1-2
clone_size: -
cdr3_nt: TGCGCCAGCAGCTGGGGGGACAGGGCTGGGGATGGCTACACCTTC
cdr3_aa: CASSWGDRAGDGYTF

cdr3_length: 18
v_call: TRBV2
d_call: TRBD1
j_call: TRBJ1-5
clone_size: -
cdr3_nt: TGTGCCAGCAGTGCGGGGACAGGCGCACTATATAGCAATCAGCCCCAGCATTTT
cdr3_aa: CASSAGTGALYSNQPQHF

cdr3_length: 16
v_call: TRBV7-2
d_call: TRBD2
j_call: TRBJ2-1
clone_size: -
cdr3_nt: TGTGCCAGCAGCTTAGTTAGCGGGAGGGCCTACAATGAGCAGTTCTTC
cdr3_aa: CASSLVSGRAYNEQFF

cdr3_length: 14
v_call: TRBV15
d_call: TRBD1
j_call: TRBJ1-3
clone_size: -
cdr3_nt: TGTGCCACCAGACAGGGGAGCTCTGGAAACACCATATATTTT
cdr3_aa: CATRQGSSGNTIYF

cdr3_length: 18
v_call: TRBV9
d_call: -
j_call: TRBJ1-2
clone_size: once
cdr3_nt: TGTGCCAGCACCACCCAAACCGGGACTAAGGGTTCTAACTATGGCTACACCTTC
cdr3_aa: CASTTQTGTKGSNYGYTF

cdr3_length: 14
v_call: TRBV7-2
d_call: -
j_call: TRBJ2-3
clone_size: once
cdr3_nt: TGTGCCAGCAGCTTAGGGAGGGATCCCGATACGCAGTATTTT
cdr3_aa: CASSLGRDPDTQYF

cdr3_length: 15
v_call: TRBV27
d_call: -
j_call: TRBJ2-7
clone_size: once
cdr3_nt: TGTGCCAGCAGTATACAGGGTTGGGGCTCCTACGAGCAGTACTTC
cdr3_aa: CASSIQGWGSYEQYF

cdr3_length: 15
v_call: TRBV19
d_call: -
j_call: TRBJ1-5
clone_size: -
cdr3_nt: TGTGCCAGTAGTATATCTACCCCCCTCAATCAGCCCCAGCATTTT
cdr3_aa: CASSISTPLNQPQHF

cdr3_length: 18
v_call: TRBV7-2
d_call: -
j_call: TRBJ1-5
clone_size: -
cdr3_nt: TGTGCCAGCAGCCCCCCTCCAGCGCAGAGCTATAGCAATCAGCCCCAGCATTTT
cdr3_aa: CASSPPPAQSYSNQPQHF

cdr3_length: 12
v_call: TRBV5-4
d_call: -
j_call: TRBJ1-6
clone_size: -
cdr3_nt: TGTGCCAGCAGCTTAGAGGCGAAATTCCTCCACTTT
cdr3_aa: CASSLEAKFLHF

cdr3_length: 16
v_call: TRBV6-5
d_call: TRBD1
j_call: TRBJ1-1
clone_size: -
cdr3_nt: TGTGCCAGCAGTTCCGCGAGGGACAGGGGTGGAACTGAAGCTTTCTTT
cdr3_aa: CASSSARDRGGTEAFF

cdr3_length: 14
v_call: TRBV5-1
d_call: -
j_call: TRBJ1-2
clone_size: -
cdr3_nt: TGCGCCAGCAGCTTCGGCAGGGGCCTCTATGGCTACACCTTC
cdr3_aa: CASSFGRGLYGYTF

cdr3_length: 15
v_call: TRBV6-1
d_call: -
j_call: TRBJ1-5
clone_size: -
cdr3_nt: TGTGCCAGCAGTGAGGACGGGGTCCTTAATCAGCCCCAGCATTTT
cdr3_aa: CASSEDGVLNQPQHF

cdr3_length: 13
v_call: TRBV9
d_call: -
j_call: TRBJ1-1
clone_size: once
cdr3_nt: TGTGCCAGCAGCGGACAGGTTTACACTGAAGCTTTCTTT
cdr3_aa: CASSGQVYTEAFF

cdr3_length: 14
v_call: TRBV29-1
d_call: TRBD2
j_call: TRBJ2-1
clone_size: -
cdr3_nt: TGCAGCGTTGAAGAATCTGGGACTAGCTATGAGCAGTTCTTC
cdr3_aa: CSVEESGTSYEQFF

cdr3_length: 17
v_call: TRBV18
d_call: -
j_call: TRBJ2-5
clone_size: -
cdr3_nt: TGTGCCAGCTCACCGCGGACAGGGACTATCGGGAGGGAGACCCAGTACTTC
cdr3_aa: CASSPRTGTIGRETQYF

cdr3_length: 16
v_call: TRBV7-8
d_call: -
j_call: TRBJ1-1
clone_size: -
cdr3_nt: TGTGCCAGCAGCTTAGGGGGCAGCCTCTTGAACACTGAAGCTTTCTTT
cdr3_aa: CASSLGGSLLNTEAFF

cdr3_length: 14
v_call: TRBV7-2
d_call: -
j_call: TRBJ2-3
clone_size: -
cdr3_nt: TGTGCCACCGGCAGGTCGAGGCGGGCAGATACGCAGTATTTT
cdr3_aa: CATGRSRRADTQYF

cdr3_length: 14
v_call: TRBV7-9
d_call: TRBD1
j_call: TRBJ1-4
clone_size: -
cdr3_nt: TGTGCCAGCAGCGAGACAGGGATTAATGAAAAACTGTTTTTT
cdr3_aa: CASSETGINEKLFF

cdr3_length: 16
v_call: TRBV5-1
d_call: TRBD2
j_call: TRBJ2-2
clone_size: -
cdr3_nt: TGCGCCAGCCTTAGCGTAGCGGGAGGGTCCACCGGGGAGCTGTTTTTT
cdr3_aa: CASLSVAGGSTGELFF

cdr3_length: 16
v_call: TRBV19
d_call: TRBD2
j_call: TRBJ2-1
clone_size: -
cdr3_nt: TGTGCCAGTACCCCGGTACTAGCGGGGGGGCCTAATGAGCAGTTCTTC
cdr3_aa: CASTPVLAGGPNEQFF

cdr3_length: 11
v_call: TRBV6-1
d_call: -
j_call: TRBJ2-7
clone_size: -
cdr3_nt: TGTGCCAGCGCAGGGATCGACGAGCAGTACTTC
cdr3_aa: CASAGIDEQYF

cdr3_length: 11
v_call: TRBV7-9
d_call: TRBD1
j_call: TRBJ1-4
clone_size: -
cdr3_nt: TGTGCCAGCAGCCCTAACAGGGGACTGTTTTTT
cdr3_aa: CASSPNRGLFF

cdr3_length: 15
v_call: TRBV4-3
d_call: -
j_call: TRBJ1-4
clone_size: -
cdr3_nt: TGCGCCAGCAGCCAAGAGGGAACCCGAGGGGAAAAACTGTTTTTT
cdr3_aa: CASSQEGTRGEKLFF